This TCR beta chain was captured by sequencing in a study of T-cell reconstitution after alpha-beta-depleted transplantation in children. Broader study findings: Where alpha-beta T cells came from about two months after transplant was reportedly several hundred expanded graft clones. Among T cells one year after transplant, newly produced cells accounted for most counts and diversity. Surviving recipient T cells and thymic progenitors underlay high day-60 TCRbeta diversity in some patients.

CDR1 is DFQATT and CDR2 is SNEGSKA in the germline V gene (reference sequence). CDR3 size: 13 residues. Deletions cut 1 base from V and 7 bases from J, with 10 bases between. This clonotype was seen repeatedly, ten times or more. No antigen is known for it. Unique molecular identifiers were built into the TCRbeta library. Via MiXCR, TCRdb re-called the PCR reads, giving one row per CDR3 protein. The sample yields around 300,000 distinct CDR3 sequences, almost 8% seen once. The source is a female patient aged 2-9 years who had a stem cell transplant for Fanconi anemia, so the T cells may come from the graft donor. The V gene is TRBV20-1, the J gene TRBJ2-2; D is ambiguous. The specimen comprised peripheral blood, sampled 360 days after TCRalphabeta/CD19-depleted stem cell transplant. The CDR3 bases are TGCAGTGCTAGAGGTTTTTCGGACGGGGAGCTGTTTTTT. Its translation is CSARGFSDGELFF.